The 20 T cell receptor beta chains given below trace back to one sample, sequenced in a study of blood T cell repertoires in COVID-19 (dated by TCRdb to about 2020). The library was obtained by the immunoSEQ multiplex PCR assay. TCRdb took this table from immuneACCESS and kept in-frame rearrangements with V and J called. Such tables lack part of the clones; where checked against another copy, unresolved V genes explain under half of the gap, and the rest is unexplained. The sample contains 300,000 to 400,000 clones, 88% of them found a single time. The ten largest clones take up roughly 1.2% of the sample. The sequenced sample was PBMCs or T cells enriched from blood (not recorded which). These receptors originate from a woman aged 18-29 years who had recovered from COVID-19.

The table lists this clone with a few counts. The chain employs TRBV5-1 and TRBJ2-1; 10 bases map to TRBD2. Germline CDR1 and CDR2: SGHRS and YFSETQ. Trimming cost V 0 bases and J 3 bases; bases outside gene matches: 9. The CDR3 has 18 amino acids. DNA of the CDR3: TGCGCCAGCAGCTTGGGTCTTAAGGAGCGGGGGGGCTACAATGAGCAGTTCTTC. Encoded protein: CASSLGLKERGGYNEQFF.

V gene TRBV28 combines with J gene TRBJ2-5; D not certain. The germline V gene has CDR1 MDHEN and CDR2 SYDVKM. There are 18 residues in the CDR3. V lost 3 bases and J lost 0, with 20 bases in between. The CDR3 here is CASSFLFVQPRYQETQYF. DNA of the CDR3: TGTGCCAGCAGTTTTCTTTTCGTGCAGCCGCGGTACCAAGAGACCCAGTACTTC. Drawing the rest from reference TRBV28 and TRBJ2-5, the complete variable domain is DVKVTQSSRYLVKRTGEKVFLECVQDMDHENMFWYRQDPGLGLRLIYFSYDVKMKEKGDIPEGYSVSREKKERFSLILESASTNQTSMYLCASSFLFVQPRYQETQYFGPGTRLLVL.

The gene calls are TRBV28 and TRBJ1-1, with TRBD1 matching over 7 bases. This CDR3 is 15 amino acids long. CDR1 and CDR2 from the germline V gene are MDHEN and SYDVKM. The trim removed 1 base at V and 1 base at J, leaving 3 bases unmatched. This chain's CDR3 is CASSLSGTANTEAFF. CDR3 in DNA: TGTGCCAGCAGTTTATCCGGGACAGCGAACACTGAAGCTTTCTTT.

This clone was recorded a few times. The genes are TRBV5-1 and TRBJ1-1; D is unresolved. The CDR3 runs to 15 residues. V lost 3 bases to trimming and J lost 0 bases, with 12 bases between them. Looked up from germline, CDR1 is SGHRS and CDR2 is YFSETQ. The chain's CDR3 is CASSSGLGVNTEAFF. In DNA form, the CDR3 reads TGCGCCAGCAGCTCGGGTCTAGGTGTGAACACTGAAGCTTTCTTT.

This chain connects TRBV7-9 to TRBJ1-4, with 7 bases that match TRBD1. Per the germline V gene, CDR1 is SEHNR and CDR2 is FQNEAQ (reference sequence). The CDR3 covers 19 residues. Germline trimming cut 1 base from V and 7 bases from J; bases unmatched to any gene: 18. This chain's CDR3 is CASSLGSYRGAAGFEKLFF. In nucleotides, the CDR3 is TGTGCCAGCAGCTTAGGGAGTTACAGGGGTGCCGCGGGGTTTGAAAAACTGTTTTTT.

V gene TRBV6-5 combines with J gene TRBJ1-2; 8 bases are shared with TRBD1. The CDR3 consists of 13 residues. In germline, CDR1 is MNHEY, CDR2 SVGAGI. With V trimmed by 2 bases and J by 10 bases, 6 bases remained unmatched. CDR3 bases: TGTGCCAGCAGTTACAGCAGACAGGGGACCTACACCTTC. Residues: CASSYSRQGTYTF.

The rearrangement links TRBV7-9 to TRBJ1-3, with a possible D match to TRBD1 (6 bases). This CDR3 has 16 amino acids. Per germline, CDR1 SEHNR and CDR2 FQNEAQ (reference sequence). Trimming pared 5 bases from V and 0 bases from J, leaving 14 bases between. CDR3 coding DNA: TGTGCCAGCAGCCTCGGACAGACCCGCTCTGGAAACACCATATATTTT. Protein: CASSLGQTRSGNTIYF.

V usage is TRBV4-1 and J usage is TRBJ2-5, with D maybe TRBD1 (5 bases). Germline V lookup: CDR1 MGHRA, CDR2 YSYEKL. Trimming cost V 0 bases and J 1 base, with 9 bases left between them. CDR3 length equals 15 residues. The CDR3 nucleotides are TGCGCCAGCAGCCAAGATCCTCAGGGCCAAGAGACCCAGTACTTC. Translated: CASSQDPQGQETQYF.

V usage is TRBV30 and J usage is TRBJ1-5; 8 nucleotides line up with TRBD1. This CDR3 is built from 15 residues. Trimming removed 4 bases from V and 4 bases from J; junction bases left unmatched: 9. Germline V gene sequence: CDR1 GTSNPN, CDR2 SVGIG (reference sequence). The CDR3, as DNA: TGTGCCTGGACCGCCGGGACAGGAATTAATCAGCCCCAGCATTTT. This gives the protein CAWTAGTGINQPQHF.

This clone was found once. The V gene is TRBV5-1, the J gene TRBJ1-2, with D tentatively TRBD1 (5 bases). V lost 4 bases and J 3 bases, leaving 10 bases between the germline ends. The V gene's germline CDR1 is SGHRS and CDR2 YFSETQ. The CDR3 is made up of 13 amino acids. CDR3 nucleotides: TGCGCCAGCAGCCCAACAGGAGACTATGGCTACACCTTC. Translated, it gives CASSPTGDYGYTF.

The J gene is TRBJ2-5, the V gene TRBV5-4, with a possible D match to TRBD1 (5 bases). This CDR3 region has 14 residues. With 4 bases removed from V and 9 bases from J, the gap between germline ends came to 19 bases. Germline lookup yields CDR1 SGHNT and CDR2 YYREEE (reference sequence). CDR3 coding DNA: TGTGCCAGCAGCCTAGGACAAGGAATAGGGGCCCAGTACTTC. It translates to CASSLGQGIGAQYF.

V is TRBV2 and J is TRBJ1-2, with TRBD1 as a possible D gene (6 bases). The CDR3 contains 12 residues. Germline V gene data show CDR1 as SNHLY and CDR2 as FYNNEI. V lost 3 bases to trimming and J lost 8 bases, with 10 bases between them. The CDR3 loop is CASSEDSGGYTF. CDR3 nucleotides: TGTGCCAGCAGTGAGGACAGCGGAGGCTACACCTTC. Complete variable domain (other parts from reference TRBV2 and TRBJ1-2): EPEVTQTPSHQVTQMGQEVILRCVPISNHLYFYWYRQILGQKVEFLVSFYNNEISEKSEIFDDQFSVERPDGSNFTLKIRSTKLEDSAMYFCASSEDSGGYTFGSGTRLTVV.

The chain links TRBV28 to TRBJ1-5; maybe TRBD1 (6 bases). In germline, CDR1 is MDHEN, CDR2 SYDVKM. The CDR3 extends over 14 amino acids. The V end was cut by 4 bases, the J end by 3 bases, with 10 bases between. CDR3 sequence: CASSSGQSNQPQHF. The CDR3 DNA reads TGTGCCAGCAGTTCTGGACAGTCCAATCAGCCCCAGCATTTT.

This rearrangement joins TRBV11-2 to TRBJ1-4; 7 positions match TRBD1. The CDR3 loop spans 15 amino acids. Losses at the gene ends were 1 base for V and 8 bases for J; bases not matched to a gene: 7. Germline V CDR1 and CDR2: SGHAT, FQNNGV. CDR3 sequence: CASSLGGGGAEKLFF. The CDR3 region has the DNA TGTGCCAGCAGCTTAGGTGGAGGGGGCGCGGAAAAACTGTTTTTT. Full variable domain (missing parts from reference TRBV11-2 and TRBJ1-4): EAGVAQSPRYKIIEKRQSVAFWCNPISGHATLYWYQQILGQGPKLLIQFQNNGVVDDSQLPKDRFSAERLKGVDSTLKIQPAKLEDSAVYLCASSLGGGGAEKLFFGSGTQLSVL.

The chain uses TRBV18 and TRBJ2-7; no definite D call. With 4 bases removed from V and 3 bases from J, the gap between germline ends came to 13 bases. Per germline, CDR1 KGHSH and CDR2 LQKENI. The CDR3 is 14 amino acids. CDR3 loop: CASSLTTRDYEQYF. The CDR3 region has the DNA TGTGCCAGCTCACTTACTACACGAGACTACGAGCAGTACTTC.

The V call is TRBV9, the J call TRBJ2-3; 8 bases are shared with TRBD2. V shed 4 bases, J shed 2 bases, and the junction held 9 bases outside the gene matches. The CDR3 spans 16 residues. The germline V gene encodes CDR1 SGDLS and CDR2 YYNGEE. CDR3 sequence (DNA): TGTGCCAGCAGCTCCGGGGGACTAGGTGTCACAGATACGCAGTATTTT. Translated: CASSSGGLGVTDTQYF.

The CDR3: CASSTQGARNSPLHF. The CDR3 DNA sequence: TGTGCCAGCAGCACACAGGGGGCGCGCAATTCACCCCTCCACTTT. This rearrangement joins TRBV6-5 to TRBJ1-6; 9 bases map to TRBD1. V lost 6 bases, J lost 7 bases, and 7 bases stayed unmatched. Germline V gene lookup returns CDR1 MNHEY and CDR2 SVGAGI. The CDR3 is 15 residues long.

The chain is built from TRBV5-1 and TRBJ2-2, with D possibly being TRBD1 (6 bases). With 7 bases removed from V and 8 bases from J, the gap between germline ends came to 12 bases. The CDR3 consists of 12 residues. The germline V gene encodes CDR1 SGHRS and CDR2 YFSETQ. For the CDR3, the DNA is TGCGCCAGCGAGGACAGAGGGGGGGAGCTGTTTTTT. It codes for CASEDRGGELFF.

DNA for the CDR3: TGTGCCATCAGGGGGGCCTCAGGGGGATATGGCTACACCTTC. This codes for CAIRGASGGYGYTF. This chain joins TRBV10-3 and TRBJ1-2; 7 bases agree with TRBD1. Germline V gene sequence: CDR1 ENHRY, CDR2 SYGVKD. V was pared by 6 bases and J by 5 bases, with 9 bases of the junction left unmatched. CDR3 length: 14 residues.

V usage is TRBV18 and J usage is TRBJ1-2, with 8 bases aligning to TRBD1. The CDR3 contains 17 residues. Germline trimming cut 3 bases from V and 0 bases from J; bases unmatched to any gene: 9. Germline values: CDR1 KGHSH, CDR2 LQKENI. CDR3 loop: CASSPRTGTSTNYGYTF. In nucleotides, the CDR3 is TGTGCCAGCTCACCCCGGACAGGGACCTCTACTAACTATGGCTACACCTTC.